The 3 T cell receptor beta chains reported below all come from one sample, sequenced in a study of cytomegalovirus exposure and HLA in healthy donors. Researchers ran the PCR with 60 Vbeta and 13 Jbeta primers. The assay was immunoSEQ multiplex PCR, and TCRdb's table has in-frame clones only and misses some. The repertoire includes around 53,000 clones, about three quarters of them detected once, and approximately 2.7% sits in the top ten. Sequencing was carried out using PBMCs. The receptors here all came from a man younger than 35 in good health and CMV-seronegative.

The chain is built from TRBV29-1 and TRBJ2-1, with 10 bases that match TRBD2. This CDR3 is built from 15 residues. The ends lost 5 bases at V and 8 bases at J; junction bases unmatched: 12. The germline V gene has CDR1 SQVTM and CDR2 ANQGSEA. CDR3 bases: TGCAGCGTTTGGAGGTCTAGCGGGAGAGGGGATGAGCAGTTCTTC. Translated: CSVWRSSGRGDEQFF.

V usage is TRBV7-9 and J usage is TRBJ1-5; 7 bases are shared with TRBD1. Per germline, CDR1 SEHNR and CDR2 FQNEAQ (reference sequence). The CDR3 runs 14 residues. Unmatched junction bases numbered 5, after V lost 5 bases and J lost 4 bases. The CDR3 sequence is CASSPGQLNQPQHF. The CDR3 DNA reads as TGTGCCAGCAGCCCGGGACAGCTTAATCAGCCCCAGCATTTT.

The rearrangement joins TRBV9 to TRBJ2-7; 9 nucleotides agree with TRBD1. The V gene's germline CDR1 is SGDLS and CDR2 YYNGEE. The CDR3 is made up of 19 amino acids. V shed 4 bases and J 0 bases; nucleotides not matched to a gene: 17. CDR3 nucleotide sequence: TGTGCCAGCAGCCAGACACACCCTGGGGGGACAGGGAGCTCCTACGAGCAGTACTTC. Residues: CASSQTHPGGTGSSYEQYF.